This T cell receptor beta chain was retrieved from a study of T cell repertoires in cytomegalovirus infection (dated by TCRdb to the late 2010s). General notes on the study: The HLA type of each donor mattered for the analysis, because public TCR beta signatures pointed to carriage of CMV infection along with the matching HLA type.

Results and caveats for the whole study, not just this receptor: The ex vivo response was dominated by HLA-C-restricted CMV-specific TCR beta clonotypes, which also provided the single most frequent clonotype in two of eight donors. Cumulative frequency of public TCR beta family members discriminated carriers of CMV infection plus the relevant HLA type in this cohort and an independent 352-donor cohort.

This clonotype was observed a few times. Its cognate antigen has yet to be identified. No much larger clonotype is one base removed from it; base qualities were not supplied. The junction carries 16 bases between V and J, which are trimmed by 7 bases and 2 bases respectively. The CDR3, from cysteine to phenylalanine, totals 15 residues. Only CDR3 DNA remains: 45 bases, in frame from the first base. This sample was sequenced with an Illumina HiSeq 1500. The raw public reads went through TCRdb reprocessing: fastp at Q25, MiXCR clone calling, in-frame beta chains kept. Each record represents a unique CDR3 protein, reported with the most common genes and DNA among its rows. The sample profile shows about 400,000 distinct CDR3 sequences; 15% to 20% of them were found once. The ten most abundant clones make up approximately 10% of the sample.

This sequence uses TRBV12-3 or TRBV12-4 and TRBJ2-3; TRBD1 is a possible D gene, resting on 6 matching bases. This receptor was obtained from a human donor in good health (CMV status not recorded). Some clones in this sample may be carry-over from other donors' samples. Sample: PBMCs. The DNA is TGTGCCAGCACCCGCTGGGGACAACACACAGATACGCAGTATTTT. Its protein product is CASTRWGQHTDTQYF.